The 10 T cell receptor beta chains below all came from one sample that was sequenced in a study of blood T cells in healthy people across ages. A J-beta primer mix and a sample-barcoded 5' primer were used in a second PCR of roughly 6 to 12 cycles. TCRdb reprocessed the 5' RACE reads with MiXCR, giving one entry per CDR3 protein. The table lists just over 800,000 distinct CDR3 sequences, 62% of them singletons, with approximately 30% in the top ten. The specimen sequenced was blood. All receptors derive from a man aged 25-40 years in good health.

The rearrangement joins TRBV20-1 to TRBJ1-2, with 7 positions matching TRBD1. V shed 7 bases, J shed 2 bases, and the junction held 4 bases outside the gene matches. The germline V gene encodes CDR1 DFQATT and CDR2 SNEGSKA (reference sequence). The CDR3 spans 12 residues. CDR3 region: CSGTTGNYGYTF. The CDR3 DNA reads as TGCAGTGGAACGACAGGGAACTATGGCTACACCTTC.

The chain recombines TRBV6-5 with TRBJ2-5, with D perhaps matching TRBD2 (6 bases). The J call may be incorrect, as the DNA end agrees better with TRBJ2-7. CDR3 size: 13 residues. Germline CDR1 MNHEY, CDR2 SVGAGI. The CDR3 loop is CASTETRFAEQYF. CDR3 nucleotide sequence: TGTGCCAGCACCGAGACTAGGTTCGCCGAGCAGTACTTC.

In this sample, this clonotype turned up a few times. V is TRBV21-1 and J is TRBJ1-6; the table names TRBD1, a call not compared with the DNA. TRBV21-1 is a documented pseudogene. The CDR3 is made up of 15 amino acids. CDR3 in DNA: TGTGCCAGCAGCAAAAGGGCGGTGAAGTCCTCACCCCTCCACTTT. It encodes CASSKRAVKSSPLHF.

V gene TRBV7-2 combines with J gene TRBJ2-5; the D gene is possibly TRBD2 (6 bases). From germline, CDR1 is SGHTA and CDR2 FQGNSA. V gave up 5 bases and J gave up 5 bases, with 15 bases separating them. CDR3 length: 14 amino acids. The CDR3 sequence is CASSHAGWRETQYF. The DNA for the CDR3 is TGTGCCAGCAGCCATGCGGGGTGGCGGGAGACCCAGTACTTC.

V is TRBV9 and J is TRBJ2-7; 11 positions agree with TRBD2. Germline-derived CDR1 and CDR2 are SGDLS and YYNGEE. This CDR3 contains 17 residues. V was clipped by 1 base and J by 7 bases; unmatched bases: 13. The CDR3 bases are TGTGCCAGCAGCGTAAGGGGTAGCGGGGGGGCCGTTTATGAGCAGTACTTC. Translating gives CASSVRGSGGAVYEQYF.

The CDR3 DNA sequence: TGCAGTGCTCCCGGGAAGTGGCGTGATACGCAGTATTTT. Translation: CSAPGKWRDTQYF. The chain links TRBV20-1 to TRBJ2-3, with TRBD2 as a possible D gene (5 bases). V lost 5 bases to trimming and J lost 6 bases, with 15 bases between them. Germline assignment: CDR1 DFQATT and CDR2 SNEGSKA (reference sequence). This CDR3 has 13 residues.

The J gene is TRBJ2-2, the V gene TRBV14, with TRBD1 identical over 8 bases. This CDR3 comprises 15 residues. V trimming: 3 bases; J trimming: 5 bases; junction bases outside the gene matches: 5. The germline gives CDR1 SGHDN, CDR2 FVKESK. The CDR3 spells CASSHTDRVTGELFF. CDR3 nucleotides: TGTGCCAGCAGCCACACGGACAGGGTGACCGGGGAGCTGTTTTTT. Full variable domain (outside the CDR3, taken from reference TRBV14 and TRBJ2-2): EAGVTQFPSHSVIEKGQTVTLRCDPISGHDNLYWYRRVMGKEIKFLLHFVKESKQDESGMPNNRFLAERTGGTYSTLKVQPAELEDSGVYFCASSHTDRVTGELFFGEGSRLTVL.

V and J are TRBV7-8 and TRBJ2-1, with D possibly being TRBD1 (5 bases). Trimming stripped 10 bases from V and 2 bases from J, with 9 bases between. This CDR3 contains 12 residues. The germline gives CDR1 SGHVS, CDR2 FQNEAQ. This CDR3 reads CAILTAYNEQFF. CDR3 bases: TGTGCCATCCTGACAGCCTACAATGAGCAGTTCTTC.

CDR3 DNA: TGTGCCAGCAGCTTAGGAAGCGGGGGGAGGAACAATGAGCAGTTCTTC. Its translation is CASSLGSGGRNNEQFF. The chain is built from TRBV7-2 and TRBJ2-1, with 9 bases lining up with TRBD2. Trimming at V came to 1 base and at J to 5 bases, leaving 6 bases not matched to a gene. The length of the CDR3 is 16 residues. The germline V gene encodes CDR1 SGHTA and CDR2 FQGNSA.

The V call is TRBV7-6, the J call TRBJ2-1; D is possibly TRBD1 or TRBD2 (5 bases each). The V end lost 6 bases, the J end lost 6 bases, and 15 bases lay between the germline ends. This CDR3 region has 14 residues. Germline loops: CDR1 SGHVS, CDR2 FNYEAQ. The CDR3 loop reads CASRSSSGTNEQFF. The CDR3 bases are TGTGCCAGCAGGTCGTCCTCCGGGACCAATGAGCAGTTCTTC.